This T cell receptor beta chain was documented in a study of cytomegalovirus exposure and HLA in healthy donors. Study conclusions and caveats: TCR beta V- and J-gene trimming was later associated with a missense DCLRE1C variant. Analysis performed later found 16,000 or so TCR beta sequences associated with HLA alleles at 0.05 false discovery rate.

The PCR was carried out with 60 Vbeta primers and 13 Jbeta primers. Profiling relied on immunoSEQ multiplex PCR, and the TCRdb table lists in-frame clones only, not all of them. The sample lists about 130,000 clones; around 74% were seen once. This clone was seen a few times. No antigen is known for it. Unrecorded immune exposure was likely among donors, who were nominally healthy when sampled. This CDR3 contains 16 residues. Trimming cost V 1 base and J 2 bases, with 12 bases left between them. Germline values: CDR1 LGHNA, CDR2 YNFKEQ. The sequenced sample was PBMCs. The sequence was obtained from a woman aged 45 to 65 in good health and CMV-seropositive. This chain links TRBV4-2 with TRBJ2-4; the D gene is possibly TRBD1 (5 bases). The CDR3 coding sequence is TGTGCCAGCAGCCAAGCATTTGGACAAACCAAAAACATTCAGTACTTC. Its translation is CASSQAFGQTKNIQYF.